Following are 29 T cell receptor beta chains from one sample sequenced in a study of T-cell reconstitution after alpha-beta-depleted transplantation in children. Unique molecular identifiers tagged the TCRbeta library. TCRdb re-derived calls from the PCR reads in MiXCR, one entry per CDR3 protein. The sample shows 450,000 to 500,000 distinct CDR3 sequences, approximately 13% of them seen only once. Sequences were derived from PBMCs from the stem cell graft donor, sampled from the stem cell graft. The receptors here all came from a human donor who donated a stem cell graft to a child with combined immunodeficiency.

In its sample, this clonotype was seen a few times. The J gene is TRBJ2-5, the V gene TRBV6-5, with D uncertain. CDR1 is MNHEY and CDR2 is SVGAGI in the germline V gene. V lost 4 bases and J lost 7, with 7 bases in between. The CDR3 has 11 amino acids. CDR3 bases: TGTGCCAGCAGTTCTTCCCGGACCCAGTACTTC. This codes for CASSSSRTQYF.

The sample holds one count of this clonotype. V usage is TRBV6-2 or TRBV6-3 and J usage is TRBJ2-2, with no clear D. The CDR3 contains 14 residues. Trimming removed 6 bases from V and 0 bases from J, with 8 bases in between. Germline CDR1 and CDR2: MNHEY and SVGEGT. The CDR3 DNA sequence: TGTGCCAGCAGATCCGTAGCGAACACCGGGGAGCTGTTTTTT. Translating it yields CASRSVANTGELFF.

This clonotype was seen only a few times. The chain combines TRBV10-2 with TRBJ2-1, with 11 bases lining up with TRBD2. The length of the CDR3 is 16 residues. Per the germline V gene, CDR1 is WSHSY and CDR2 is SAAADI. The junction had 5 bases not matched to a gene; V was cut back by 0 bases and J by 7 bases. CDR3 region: CASSESLTSGVNEQFF. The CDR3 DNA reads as TGCGCCAGCAGTGAGTCGTTGACTAGCGGGGTGAATGAGCAGTTCTTC.

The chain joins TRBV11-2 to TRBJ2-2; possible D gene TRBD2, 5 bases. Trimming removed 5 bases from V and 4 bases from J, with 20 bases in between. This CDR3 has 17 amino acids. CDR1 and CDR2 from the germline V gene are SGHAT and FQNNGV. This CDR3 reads CASSKTRVGPGTGELFF. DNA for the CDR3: TGTGCCAGCAGCAAGACGAGGGTTGGTCCGGGCACCGGGGAGCTGTTTTTT.

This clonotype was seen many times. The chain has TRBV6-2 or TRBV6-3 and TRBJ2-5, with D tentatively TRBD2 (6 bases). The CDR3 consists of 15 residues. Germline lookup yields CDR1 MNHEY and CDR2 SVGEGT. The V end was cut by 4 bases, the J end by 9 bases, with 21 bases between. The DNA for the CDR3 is TGTGCCAGCAGTTTCACGGGACTGGCTCGTCAGGCCCAGTACTTC. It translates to CASSFTGLARQAQYF.

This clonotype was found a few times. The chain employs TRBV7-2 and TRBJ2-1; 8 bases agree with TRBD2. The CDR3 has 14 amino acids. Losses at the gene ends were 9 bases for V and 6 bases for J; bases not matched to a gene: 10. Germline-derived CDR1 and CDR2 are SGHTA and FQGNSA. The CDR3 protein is CASRRGTSPNEQFF. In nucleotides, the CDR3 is TGTGCCAGTCGCCGGGGGACTAGTCCCAATGAGCAGTTCTTC.

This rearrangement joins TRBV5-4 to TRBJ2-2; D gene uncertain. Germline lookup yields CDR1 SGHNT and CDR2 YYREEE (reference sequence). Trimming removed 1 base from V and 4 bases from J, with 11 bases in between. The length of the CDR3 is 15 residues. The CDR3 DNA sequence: TGTGCCAGCAGCTTGAAAGGGTGGGGCACCGGGGAGCTGTTTTTT. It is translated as CASSLKGWGTGELFF.

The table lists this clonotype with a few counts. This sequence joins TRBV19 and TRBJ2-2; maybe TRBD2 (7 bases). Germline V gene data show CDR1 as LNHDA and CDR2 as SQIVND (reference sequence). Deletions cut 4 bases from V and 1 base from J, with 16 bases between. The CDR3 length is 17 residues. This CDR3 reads CASSNQGGAGNTGELFF. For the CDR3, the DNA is TGTGCCAGTAGTAACCAAGGGGGGGCGGGGAACACCGGGGAGCTGTTTTTT.

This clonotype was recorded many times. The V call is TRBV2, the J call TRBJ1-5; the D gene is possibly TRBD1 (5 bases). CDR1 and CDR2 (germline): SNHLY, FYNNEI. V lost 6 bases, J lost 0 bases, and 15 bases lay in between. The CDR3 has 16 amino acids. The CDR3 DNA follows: TGTGCCAGCAGCAGCTCGGGGCCCATTAGCAATCAGCCCCAGCATTTT. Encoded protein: CASSSSGPISNQPQHF.

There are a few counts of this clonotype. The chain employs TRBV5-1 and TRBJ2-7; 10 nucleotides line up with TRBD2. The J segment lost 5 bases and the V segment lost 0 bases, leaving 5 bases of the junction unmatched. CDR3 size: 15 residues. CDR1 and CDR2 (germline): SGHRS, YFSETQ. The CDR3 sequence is CASSLGLAGVHEQYF. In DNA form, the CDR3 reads TGCGCCAGCAGCTTGGGGCTAGCGGGAGTCCACGAGCAGTACTTC.

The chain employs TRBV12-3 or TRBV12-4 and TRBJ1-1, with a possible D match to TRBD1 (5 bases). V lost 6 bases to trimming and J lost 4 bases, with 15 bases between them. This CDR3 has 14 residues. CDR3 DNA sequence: TGTGCCAGCAGCCGTTATCCCGGGGGCACTGAAGCTTTCTTT. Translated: CASSRYPGGTEAFF.

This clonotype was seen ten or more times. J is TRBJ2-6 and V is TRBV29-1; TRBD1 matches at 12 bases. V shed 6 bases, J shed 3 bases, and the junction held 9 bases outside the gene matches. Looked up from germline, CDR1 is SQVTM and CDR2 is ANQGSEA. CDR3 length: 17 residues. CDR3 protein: CSVPTRDRGLGANVLTF. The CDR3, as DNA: TGCAGCGTCCCGACCCGGGACAGGGGGCTTGGGGCCAACGTCCTGACTTTC.

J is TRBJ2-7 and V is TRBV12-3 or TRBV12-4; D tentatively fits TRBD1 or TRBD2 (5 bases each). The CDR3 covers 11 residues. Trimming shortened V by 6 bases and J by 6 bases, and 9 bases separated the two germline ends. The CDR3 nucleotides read TGTGCCAGCAGCCGGGGCACCGAGCAGTACTTC. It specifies CASSRGTEQYF.

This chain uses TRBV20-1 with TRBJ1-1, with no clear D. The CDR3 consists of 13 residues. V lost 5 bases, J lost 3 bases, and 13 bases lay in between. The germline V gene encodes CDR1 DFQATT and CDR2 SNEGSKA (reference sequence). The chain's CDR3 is CSAPPAKDTEAFF. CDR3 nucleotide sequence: TGCAGTGCTCCCCCCGCAAAGGACACTGAAGCTTTCTTT.

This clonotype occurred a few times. The DNA for the CDR3 is TGTGCCACCATCCCGGCAGGGAGCGAGACCCAGTACTTC. Its protein product is CATIPAGSETQYF. V gene TRBV6-1 combines with J gene TRBJ2-5; D may be TRBD1 or TRBD2 (5 bases each). Germline lookup yields CDR1 MNHNS and CDR2 SASEGT. This CDR3 region has 13 residues. V was pared by 10 bases and J by 5 bases, with 17 bases between.

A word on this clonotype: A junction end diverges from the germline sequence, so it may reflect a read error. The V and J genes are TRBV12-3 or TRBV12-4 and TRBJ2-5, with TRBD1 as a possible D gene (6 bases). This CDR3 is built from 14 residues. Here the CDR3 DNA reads TGTACCAGCAGCCCCCCCAAGGGGGAAGAGACCCAGTACTTC. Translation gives CTSSPPKGEETQYF.

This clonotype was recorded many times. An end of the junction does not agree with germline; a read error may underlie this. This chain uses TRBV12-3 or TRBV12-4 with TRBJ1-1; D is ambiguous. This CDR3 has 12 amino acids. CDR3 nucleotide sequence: TGTGCCAGCAGCCCGGCGAACAGTGAAGCTTTCTTT. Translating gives CASSPANSEAFF.

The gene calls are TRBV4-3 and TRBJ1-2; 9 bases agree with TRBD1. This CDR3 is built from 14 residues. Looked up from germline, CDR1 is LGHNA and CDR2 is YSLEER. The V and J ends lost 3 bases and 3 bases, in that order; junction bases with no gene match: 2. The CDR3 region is CASSQWTGDYGYTF. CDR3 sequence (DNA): TGCGCCAGCAGCCAGTGGACAGGGGACTATGGCTACACCTTC.

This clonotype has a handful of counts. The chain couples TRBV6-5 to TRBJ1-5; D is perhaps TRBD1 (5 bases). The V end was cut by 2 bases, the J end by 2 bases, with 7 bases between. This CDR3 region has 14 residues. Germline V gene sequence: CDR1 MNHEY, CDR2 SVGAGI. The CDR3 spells CASSYLGGNQPQHF. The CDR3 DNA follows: TGTGCCAGCAGTTACCTAGGGGGCAATCAGCCCCAGCATTTT.

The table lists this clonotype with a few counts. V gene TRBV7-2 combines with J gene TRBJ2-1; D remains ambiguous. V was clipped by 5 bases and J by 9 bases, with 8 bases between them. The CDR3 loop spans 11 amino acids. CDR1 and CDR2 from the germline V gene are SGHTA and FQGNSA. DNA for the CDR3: TGTGCCAGCAGCATTTTCAGTGAGCAGTTCTTC. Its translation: CASSIFSEQFF.

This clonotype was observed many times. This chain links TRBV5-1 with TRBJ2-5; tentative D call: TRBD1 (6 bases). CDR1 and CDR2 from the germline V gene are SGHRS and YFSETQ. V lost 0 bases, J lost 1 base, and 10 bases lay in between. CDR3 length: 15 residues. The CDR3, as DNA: TGCGCCAGCAGCTTGGACGGACAGTTCCAAGAGACCCAGTACTTC. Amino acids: CASSLDGQFQETQYF.

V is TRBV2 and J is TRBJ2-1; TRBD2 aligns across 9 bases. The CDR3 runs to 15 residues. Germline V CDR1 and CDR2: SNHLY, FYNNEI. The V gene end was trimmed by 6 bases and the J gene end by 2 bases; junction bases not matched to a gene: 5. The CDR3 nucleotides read TGTGCCAGCAGAAAAAGCGGGGGGACCTACAATGAGCAGTTCTTC. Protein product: CASRKSGGTYNEQFF. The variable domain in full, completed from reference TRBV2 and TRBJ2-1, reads EPEVTQTPSHQVTQMGQEVILRCVPISNHLYFYWYRQILGQKVEFLVSFYNNEISEKSEIFDDQFSVERPDGSNFTLKIRSTKLEDSAMYFCASRKSGGTYNEQFFGPGTRLTVL.

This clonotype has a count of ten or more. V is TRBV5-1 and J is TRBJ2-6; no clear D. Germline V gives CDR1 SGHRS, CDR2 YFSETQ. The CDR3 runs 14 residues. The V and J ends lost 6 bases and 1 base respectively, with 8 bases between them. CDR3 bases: TGCGCCAGCACAGTCACTTCTGGGGCCAACGTCCTGACTTTC. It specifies CASTVTSGANVLTF.

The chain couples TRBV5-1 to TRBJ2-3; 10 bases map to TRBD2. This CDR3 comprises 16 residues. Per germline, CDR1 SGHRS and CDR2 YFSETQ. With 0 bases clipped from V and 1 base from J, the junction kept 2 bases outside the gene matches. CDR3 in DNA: TGCGCCAGCAGCTTGGAGGGGACTAGCGGCACAGATACGCAGTATTTT. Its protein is CASSLEGTSGTDTQYF.

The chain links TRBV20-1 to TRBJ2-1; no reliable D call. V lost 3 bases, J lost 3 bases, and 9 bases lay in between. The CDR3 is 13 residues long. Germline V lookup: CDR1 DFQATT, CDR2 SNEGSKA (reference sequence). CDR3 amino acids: CSASNDLYNEQFF. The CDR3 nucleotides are TGCAGTGCTAGTAACGACCTCTACAATGAGCAGTTCTTC.

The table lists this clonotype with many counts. The CDR3 sequence: CASSGPRQGDPFEAFF. The CDR3 DNA reads as TGTGCCAGCAGCGGCCCCCGACAGGGCGATCCCTTTGAAGCTTTCTTT. The genes are TRBV9 and TRBJ1-1; TRBD1 matches at 7 bases. J gave up 7 bases and V 3 bases, and 15 bases lay outside the gene matches. Germline lookup yields CDR1 SGDLS and CDR2 YYNGEE. The CDR3 runs 16 residues.

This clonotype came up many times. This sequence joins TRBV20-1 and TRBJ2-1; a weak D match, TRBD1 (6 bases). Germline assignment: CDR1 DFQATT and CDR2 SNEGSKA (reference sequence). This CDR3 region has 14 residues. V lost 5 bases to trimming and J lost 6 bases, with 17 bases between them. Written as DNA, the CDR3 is TGCAGTGCTGACGAATGGTCCAGGGGCAATGAGCAGTTCTTC. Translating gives CSADEWSRGNEQFF.

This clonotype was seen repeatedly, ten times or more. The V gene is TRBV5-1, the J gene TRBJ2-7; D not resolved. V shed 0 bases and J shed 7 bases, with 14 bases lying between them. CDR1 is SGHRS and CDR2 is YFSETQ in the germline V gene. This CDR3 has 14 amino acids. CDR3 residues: CASSLGLEALEQYF. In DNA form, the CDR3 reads TGCGCCAGCAGCTTGGGCCTCGAGGCTTTGGAGCAGTACTTC.

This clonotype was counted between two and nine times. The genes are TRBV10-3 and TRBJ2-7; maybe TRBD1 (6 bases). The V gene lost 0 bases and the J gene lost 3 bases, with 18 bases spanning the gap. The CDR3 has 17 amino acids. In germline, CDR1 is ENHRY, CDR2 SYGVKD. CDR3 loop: CAISESSDRTTFYEQYF. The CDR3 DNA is TGTGCCATCAGTGAGTCCAGCGACAGGACCACATTCTACGAGCAGTACTTC.